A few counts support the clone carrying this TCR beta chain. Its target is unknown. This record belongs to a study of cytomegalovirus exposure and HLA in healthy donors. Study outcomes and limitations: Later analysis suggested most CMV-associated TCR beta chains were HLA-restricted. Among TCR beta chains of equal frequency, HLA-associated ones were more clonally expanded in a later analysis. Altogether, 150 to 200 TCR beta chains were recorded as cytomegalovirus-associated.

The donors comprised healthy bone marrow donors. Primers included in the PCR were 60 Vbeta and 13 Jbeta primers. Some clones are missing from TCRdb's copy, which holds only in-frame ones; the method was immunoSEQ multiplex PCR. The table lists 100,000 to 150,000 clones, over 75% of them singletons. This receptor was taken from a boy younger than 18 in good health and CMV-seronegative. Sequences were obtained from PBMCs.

CDR3 coding DNA: TGCAGCGCTCAGGGGGCGAACACCGGGGAGCTGTTTTTT. It yields the protein CSAQGANTGELFF. V is TRBV29-1 and J is TRBJ2-2, with 7 bases fitting TRBD1. V gave up 7 bases and J gave up 0 bases; unmatched junction bases: 2. Germline CDR1 and CDR2: SQVTM and ANQGSEA. CDR3 size: 13 residues.